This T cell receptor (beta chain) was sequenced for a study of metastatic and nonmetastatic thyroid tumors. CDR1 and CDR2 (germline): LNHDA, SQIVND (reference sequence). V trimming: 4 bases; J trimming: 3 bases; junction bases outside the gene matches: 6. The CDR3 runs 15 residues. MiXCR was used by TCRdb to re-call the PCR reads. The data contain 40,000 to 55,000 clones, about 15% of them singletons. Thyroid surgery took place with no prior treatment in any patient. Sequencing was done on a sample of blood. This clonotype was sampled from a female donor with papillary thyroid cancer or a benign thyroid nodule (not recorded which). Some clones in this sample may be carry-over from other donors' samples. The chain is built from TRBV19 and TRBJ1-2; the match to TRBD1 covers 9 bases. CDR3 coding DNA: TGTGCCAGTAGTAATAACAGGGGGCGAGACTATGGCTACACCTTC. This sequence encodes CASSNNRGRDYGYTF.